Listed below are T cell receptor beta chains from one sample, sequenced in a study of identical twins. TCRdb re-derived calls from the 5' RACE reads in MiXCR, one entry per CDR3 protein. The sample lists 1.5 million to 2 million distinct CDR3 sequences, around 33% occurring once. The specimen was cord blood. The receptors come from a newborn girl in good health. Both conserved end residues are part of each CDR3.

v_gene: TRBV24-1; j_gene: TRBJ2-1; CDR3aa: CATSDARRSYNEQFF
v_gene: TRBV29-1; j_gene: TRBJ1-2; CDR3aa: CSAQSDRNYGYTF
v_gene: TRBV3-1; j_gene: TRBJ2-2; CDR3aa: CASSQAVSNTGELFF
v_gene: TRBV27; j_gene: TRBJ2-4; CDR3aa: CASSLSGSRVAKNIQYF
v_gene: TRBV27; j_gene: TRBJ1-2; CDR3aa: CASSFAGASGYTF
v_gene: TRBV19; j_gene: TRBJ2-3; CDR3aa: CASSIDHTGTSTDTQYF
v_gene: TRBV3-1; j_gene: TRBJ2-3; CDR3aa: CASSQLAGGSTQYF
v_gene: TRBV27; j_gene: TRBJ2-5; CDR3aa: CASSPHGLAGRNEQYF
v_gene: TRBV7-9; j_gene: TRBJ1-1; CDR3aa: CASSRRQATEAFF
v_gene: TRBV20-1; j_gene: TRBJ2-3; CDR3aa: CSAPPLAGADTKYF
v_gene: TRBV11-2; j_gene: TRBJ1-4; CDR3aa: CASSFPTGFWEKLFF
v_gene: TRBV20-1; j_gene: TRBJ2-7; CDR3aa: CSSAGRGSSDEQYF
v_gene: TRBV28; j_gene: TRBJ2-5; CDR3aa: CASSMLGAGRQETQYF
v_gene: TRBV2; j_gene: TRBJ2-5; CDR3aa: CASSEGLVGETQYF
v_gene: TRBV13; j_gene: TRBJ1-1; CDR3aa: CASSKDRGVGAFF
v_gene: TRBV5-1; j_gene: TRBJ2-1; CDR3aa: CASSPYRGYNEQFF
v_gene: TRBV21-1; j_gene: TRBJ2-7; CDR3aa: CASSKAHGTQSTLYEQYF
v_gene: TRBV12-3/TRBV12-4; j_gene: TRBJ1-1; CDR3aa: CASSRAFEAFF
v_gene: TRBV5-6; j_gene: TRBJ2-1; CDR3aa: CASSLVTGPNEQFF
v_gene: TRBV13; j_gene: TRBJ2-1; CDR3aa: CASSLSASHLNNEQFF
v_gene: TRBV28; j_gene: TRBJ1-2; CDR3aa: CASSLGGGAHYGYTF
v_gene: TRBV27; j_gene: TRBJ1-6; CDR3aa: CASSFRDRASYNSPPHF
v_gene: TRBV2; j_gene: TRBJ1-2; CDR3aa: CASNPDRPRNYGYTF
v_gene: TRBV6-5; j_gene: TRBJ1-2; CDR3aa: CASSPQGAMGYGYTF
v_gene: TRBV24-1; j_gene: TRBJ2-1; CDR3aa: CATSDFGTAGFNEQFF
v_gene: TRBV7-2; j_gene: TRBJ2-7; CDR3aa: CASSLAGGVDEQYF
v_gene: TRBV10-3; j_gene: TRBJ1-2; CDR3aa: CAISEGEEDFYGYTF
v_gene: TRBV5-1; j_gene: TRBJ2-3; CDR3aa: CASSLYRISTDTQYF
v_gene: TRBV6-6; j_gene: TRBJ2-5; CDR3aa: CASSVQGWETQYF
v_gene: TRBV15; j_gene: TRBJ1-1; CDR3aa: CATSRAEGSVNTEAFF
v_gene: TRBV20-1; j_gene: TRBJ2-3; CDR3aa: CSARGLRASGTDTQYF
v_gene: TRBV20-1; j_gene: TRBJ1-2; CDR3aa: CSARVGDNYGYTF
v_gene: TRBV5-6; j_gene: -; CDR3aa: CASSLQGHNEQYF